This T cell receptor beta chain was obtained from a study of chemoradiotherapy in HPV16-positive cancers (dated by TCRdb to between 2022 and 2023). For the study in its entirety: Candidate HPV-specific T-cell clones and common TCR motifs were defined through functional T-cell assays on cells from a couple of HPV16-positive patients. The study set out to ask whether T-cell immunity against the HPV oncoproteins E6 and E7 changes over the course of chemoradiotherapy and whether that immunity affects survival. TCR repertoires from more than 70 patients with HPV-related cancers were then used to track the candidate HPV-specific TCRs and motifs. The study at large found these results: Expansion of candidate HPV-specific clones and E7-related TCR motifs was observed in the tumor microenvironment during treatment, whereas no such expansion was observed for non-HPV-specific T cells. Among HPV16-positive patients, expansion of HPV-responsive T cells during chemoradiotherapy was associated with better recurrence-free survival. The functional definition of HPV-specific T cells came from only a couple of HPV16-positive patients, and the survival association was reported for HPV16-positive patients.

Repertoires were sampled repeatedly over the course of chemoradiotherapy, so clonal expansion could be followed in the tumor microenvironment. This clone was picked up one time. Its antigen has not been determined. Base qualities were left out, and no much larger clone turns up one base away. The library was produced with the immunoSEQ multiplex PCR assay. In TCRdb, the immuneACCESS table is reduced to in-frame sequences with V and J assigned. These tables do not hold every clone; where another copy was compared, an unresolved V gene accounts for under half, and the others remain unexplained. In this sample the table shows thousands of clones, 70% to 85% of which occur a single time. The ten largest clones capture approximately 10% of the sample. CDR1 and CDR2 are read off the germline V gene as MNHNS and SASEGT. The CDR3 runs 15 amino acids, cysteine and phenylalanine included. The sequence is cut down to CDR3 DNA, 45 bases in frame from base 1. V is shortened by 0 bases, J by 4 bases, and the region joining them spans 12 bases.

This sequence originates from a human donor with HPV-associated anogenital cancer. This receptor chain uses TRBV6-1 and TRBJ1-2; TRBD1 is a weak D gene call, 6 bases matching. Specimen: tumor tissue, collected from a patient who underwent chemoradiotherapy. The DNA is TGTGCCAGCAGTGAAGCACAACAGGGAATCTATGGCTACACCTTC. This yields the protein CASSEAQQGIYGYTF.